This T cell receptor (beta chain) was sequenced for a study of blood T cell repertoires in COVID-19. Study in general: Acute-phase and convalescent COVID-19 samples originated in the United States, Italy and Spain. T cells, B-cell-depleted T cells, or PBMCs supplied cDNA or gDNA.

The CDR3 has 15 amino acids. Germline V gene data show CDR1 as MNHNY and CDR2 as SVGAGI (reference sequence). The V gene end was trimmed by 2 bases and the J gene end by 8 bases; junction bases not matched to a gene: 7. Study processing details: For nucleated cells, counts were estimated from reference gene primer amplification. Sequencing was performed with immunoSEQ multiplex PCR; in TCRdb, only in-frame clones are kept and a portion is missing. V and J calls and clone size are those listed in that table; D and trimming were worked out from the DNA. The sample lists about 39,000 clones, 70% to 90% occurring once.

The V and J genes are TRBV6-6 and TRBJ1-4; TRBD1 matches 8 bases. Sequences were obtained from peripheral blood. The TCR sequence derives from a man aged 55-75 years in a cohort sampled during active COVID-19. The CDR3: CASSYGGRGREKLFF. The CDR3 bases are TGTGCCAGCAGTTACGGGGGCAGGGGGCGCGAAAAACTGTTTTTT.